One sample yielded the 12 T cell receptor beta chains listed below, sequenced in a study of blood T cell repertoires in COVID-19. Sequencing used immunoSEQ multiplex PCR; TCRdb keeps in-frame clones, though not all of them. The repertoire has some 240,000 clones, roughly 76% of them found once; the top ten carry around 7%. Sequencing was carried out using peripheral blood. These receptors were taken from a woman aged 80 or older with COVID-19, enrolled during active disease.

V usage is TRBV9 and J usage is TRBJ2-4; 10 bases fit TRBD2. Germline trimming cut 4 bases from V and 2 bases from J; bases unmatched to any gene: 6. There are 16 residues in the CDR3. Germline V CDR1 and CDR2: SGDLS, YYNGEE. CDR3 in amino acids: CASSPSGGASKNIQYF. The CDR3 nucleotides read TGTGCCAGCAGCCCAAGCGGGGGGGCGTCCAAAAACATTCAGTACTTC.

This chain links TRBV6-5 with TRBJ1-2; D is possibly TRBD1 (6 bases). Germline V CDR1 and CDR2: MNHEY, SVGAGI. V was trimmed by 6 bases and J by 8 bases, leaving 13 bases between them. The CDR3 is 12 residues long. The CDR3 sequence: CASSLGGWGYTF. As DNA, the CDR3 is TGTGCCAGCAGCTTAGGGGGTTGGGGCTACACCTTC.

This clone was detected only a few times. The CDR3 DNA is TGTGCCAGCACCGACAGGGAGAATCAGCCCCAGCATTTT. The encoded protein is CASTDRENQPQHF. This chain connects TRBV12-3 or TRBV12-4 to TRBJ1-5; TRBD1 matches 7 bases. The CDR3 covers 13 residues. J lost 4 bases, V lost 7 bases, and 4 bases had no gene match.

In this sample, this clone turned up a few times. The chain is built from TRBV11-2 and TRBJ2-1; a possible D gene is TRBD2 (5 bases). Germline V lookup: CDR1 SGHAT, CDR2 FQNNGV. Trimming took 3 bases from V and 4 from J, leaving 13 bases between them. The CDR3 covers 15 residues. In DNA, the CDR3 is TGTGCCAGCAGCTTGGGCGGGCGAACTTACAATGAGCAGTTCTTC. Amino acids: CASSLGGRTYNEQFF.

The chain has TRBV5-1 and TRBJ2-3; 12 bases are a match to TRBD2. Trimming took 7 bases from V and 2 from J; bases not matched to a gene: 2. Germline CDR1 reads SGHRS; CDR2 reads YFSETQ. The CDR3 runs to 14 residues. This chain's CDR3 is CASGLAGITDTQYF. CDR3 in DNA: TGCGCCAGCGGACTAGCGGGGATCACAGATACGCAGTATTTT.

This chain's CDR3 is CASSWGHGGAYEQYF. In DNA, the CDR3 is TGTGCCAGCAGCTGGGGTCACGGGGGGGCATACGAGCAGTACTTC. This rearrangement joins TRBV5-4 to TRBJ2-7; 8 bases match TRBD2. The CDR3 totals 15 residues. CDR1 is SGHNT, CDR2 YYREEE, per germline (reference sequence). V trimming: 3 bases; J trimming: 4 bases; junction bases outside the gene matches: 9.

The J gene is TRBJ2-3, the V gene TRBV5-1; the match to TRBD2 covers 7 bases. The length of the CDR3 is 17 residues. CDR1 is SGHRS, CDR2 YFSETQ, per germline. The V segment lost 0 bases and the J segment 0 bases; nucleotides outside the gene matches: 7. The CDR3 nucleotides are TGCGCCAGCAGCTTGGGGGTTATGGGAGGGAGCACAGATACGCAGTATTTT. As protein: CASSLGVMGGSTDTQYF.

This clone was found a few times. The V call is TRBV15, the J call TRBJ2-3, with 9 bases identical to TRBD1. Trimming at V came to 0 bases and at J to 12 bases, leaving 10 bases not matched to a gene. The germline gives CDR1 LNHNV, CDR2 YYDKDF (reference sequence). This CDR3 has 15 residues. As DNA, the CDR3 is TGTGCCACCAGCAGAGATTCCGGGACAGGGAAAAGACAGTATTTT. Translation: CATSRDSGTGKRQYF. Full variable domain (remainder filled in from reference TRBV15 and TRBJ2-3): DAMVIQNPRYQVTQFGKPVTLSCSQTLNHNVMYWYQQKSSQAPKLLFHYYDKDFNNEADTPDNFQSRRPNTSFCFLDIRSPGLGDTAMYLCATSRDSGTGKRQYFGPGTRLTVL.

The CDR3 region has the DNA TGTGCCAGTAGCAGGGACGGGACTAGCGGGGCCTATGAGCAGTTCTTC. This translates into CASSRDGTSGAYEQFF. The rearrangement joins TRBV19 to TRBJ2-1, with TRBD2 matching 13 bases. From germline, CDR1 is LNHDA and CDR2 SQIVND (reference sequence). CDR3 length: 16 residues. V lost 6 bases to trimming and J lost 8 bases; unmatched junction nucleotides: 10.

The CDR3 spells CASSLALSEQFF. In DNA, the CDR3 is TGTGCCAGCAGCCTGGCGCTTAGTGAGCAGTTCTTC. J is TRBJ2-1 and V is TRBV5-8; the D is unclear. The CDR3 consists of 12 residues. Trimming shortened V by 4 bases and J by 9 bases, and 11 bases separated the two germline ends. Germline V CDR1 and CDR2: SGHTS, YDEGEE.

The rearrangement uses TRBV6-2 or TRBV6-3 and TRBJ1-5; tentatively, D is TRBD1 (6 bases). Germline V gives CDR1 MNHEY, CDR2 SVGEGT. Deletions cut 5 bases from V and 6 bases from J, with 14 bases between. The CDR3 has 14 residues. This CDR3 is CASSLQGNPQPQHF. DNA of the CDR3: TGTGCCAGCAGTCTTCAGGGGAATCCTCAGCCCCAGCATTTT.

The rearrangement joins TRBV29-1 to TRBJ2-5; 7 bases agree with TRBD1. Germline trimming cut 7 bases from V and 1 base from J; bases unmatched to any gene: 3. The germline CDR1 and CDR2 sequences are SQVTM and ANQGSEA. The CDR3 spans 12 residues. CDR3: CSAGQLQETQYF. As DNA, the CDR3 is TGCAGCGCGGGACAGCTCCAAGAGACCCAGTACTTC.